These 31 T cell receptor beta chains share one sample of origin, sequenced in a study of CD8+CD57+ T cells in acquired aplastic anemia. Genomic DNA templated the TCR beta VDJ and CDR3 profiling. TCRdb reprocessed the reads via MiXCR and lists one record per CDR3 protein. The table has hundreds of thousands of distinct CDR3 sequences, roughly 68% seen once. Sequenced: sorted CD4+, CD8+, or CD8+CD57+ T cells (not recorded which) from PBMCs. The receptor source for this set is a human donor in good health, serving as a control.

V usage is TRBV19 and J usage is TRBJ2-5; D may be TRBD1 (6 bases). CDR1 is LNHDA, CDR2 SQIVND, per germline (reference sequence). With 7 bases removed from V and 0 bases from J, the gap between germline ends came to 18 bases. This CDR3 is built from 16 residues. The CDR3 is CASTARGDTYQETQYF. In DNA, the CDR3 is TGTGCCAGTACCGCTCGTGGGGACACCTACCAAGAGACCCAGTACTTC.

In this sample, this clonotype turned up once. No DNA is shown, since the ends of the CDR3 on it are uncertain; the CDR3 is the one TCRdb lists. J is TRBJ1-2 and V is TRBV7-2. CDR1 and CDR2 from the germline V gene are SGHTA and FQGNSA. From its first to its last residue, the CDR3 has 14 amino acids. CDR3 residues: CASSLVSDTQYFAF.

With respect to this clonotype: No conserved phenylalanine or tryptophan is present at the end of the CDR3, so a read error is the likely explanation. No DNA is shown, since the ends of the CDR3 on it are uncertain; the CDR3 is the one TCRdb lists. The CDR3 region is CASSSGTFSYKEL. This chain connects TRBV7-6 to TRBJ2-3; the D call TRBD1 from the table was never checked on the DNA. Germline V gives CDR1 SGHVS, CDR2 FNYEAQ. The CDR3 is 13 residues long, ends included.

Of note for this clonotype: The junction and the germline gene differ at one end; a read error may be behind it. This rearrangement joins TRBV20-1 to TRBJ1-3; 7 positions agree with TRBD1. This CDR3 has 16 amino acids. The germline gives CDR1 DFQATT, CDR2 SNEGSKA (reference sequence). As DNA, the CDR3 is TGCAGCGCTAGAGACCGCTTACAGGGGCCTGGAAACACCATATATTTT. The encoded protein is CSARDRLQGPGNTIYF.

Of note for this clonotype: A much bigger clone sits one base away, suggesting this may be a read error. This chain's CDR3 is CASSPELEVDTDTQYF. The CDR3 bases are TGTGCCAGCAGCCCGGAGTTAGAGGTGGACACAGATACGCAGTATTTT. This sequence joins TRBV5-6 and TRBJ2-3; no clear D gene. The CDR3 loop spans 16 amino acids. Trimming cost V 4 bases and J 2 bases, with 17 bases left between them. The germline V gene encodes CDR1 SGHDT and CDR2 YYEEEE.

This chain uses TRBV2 with TRBJ2-7; 13 bases align to TRBD2. CDR1 is SNHLY, CDR2 FYNNEI, per germline. This CDR3 spans 14 amino acids. The V segment lost 8 bases and the J segment 1 base; nucleotides outside the gene matches: 2. DNA of the CDR3: TGTGCCAGCCGACTAGCGGGGGGATCCTACGAGCAGTACTTC. Its protein product is CASRLAGGSYEQYF.

In this sample, this clonotype turned up many times. The chain is built from TRBV20-1 and TRBJ2-7; TRBD1 agrees at 7 bases. The J segment lost 3 bases and the V segment lost 4 bases, leaving 9 bases of the junction unmatched. The CDR3 length is 14 residues. CDR1 is DFQATT, CDR2 SNEGSKA, per germline (reference sequence). The CDR3 DNA reads TGCAGTGCTACAACCAGACAGGGTTTCTACGAGCAGTACTTC. This codes for CSATTRQGFYEQYF.

This clonotype has at least ten counts. V usage is TRBV3-1 and J usage is TRBJ1-1; weak D call: TRBD1 (5 bases). V was shortened by 6 bases and J by 8 bases, with 16 bases between the two germline ends. This CDR3 has 13 residues. Germline V gene lookup returns CDR1 LGHDT and CDR2 YNNKEL (reference sequence). CDR3 DNA: TGTGCCAGCAGTCGGAGCGGGGGAGAGGAAGCTTTCTTT. It codes for CASSRSGGEEAFF.

This clonotype has only a few counts. The junction does not match germline at one end; this may be a read error. The chain employs TRBV10-3 and TRBJ2-1; 10 bases agree with TRBD1. The CDR3 runs 18 residues. The germline gives CDR1 ENHRY, CDR2 SYGVKD. The chain's CDR3 is CASSRRQGALNSYNEQFF. The CDR3 nucleotides read TGTGCCAGCAGTCGCAGACAGGGGGCCCTGAACTCCTACAATGAGCAGTTCTTC.

This clonotype was found once. The chain carries TRBV7-6 and TRBJ2-1, with D possibly TRBD2 on 5 matching bases. The CDR3 has 15 residues. The germline V gene encodes CDR1 SGHVS and CDR2 FNYEAQ. The CDR3 DNA follows: TGTGCGCCAACCGAGAAAGATACTAGGAGTAGTGAGCAGTTCTTC. This translates into CAPTEKDTRSSEQFF. Full variable domain (outside the CDR3, taken from reference TRBV7-6 and TRBJ2-1): GAGVSQSPRYKVTKRGQDVALRCDPISGHVSLYWYRQALGQGPEFLTYFNYEAQQDKSGLPNDRFSAERPEGSISTLTIQRTEQRDSAMYRCAPTEKDTRSSEQFFGPGTRLTVL.

This clonotype was detected many times. V and J are TRBV30 and TRBJ1-1, with unresolved D. The CDR3 contains 14 residues. CDR1 and CDR2 (germline): GTSNPN, SVGIG (reference sequence). V shed 1 base and J shed 3 bases, with 12 bases lying between them. The CDR3: CAWSGPWVDTEAFF. The CDR3 bases are TGTGCCTGGAGTGGACCCTGGGTGGACACTGAAGCTTTCTTT.

As for this clonotype: The junction does not match germline at one end; this may be a read error. This rearrangement joins TRBV15 to TRBJ2-1; D might be TRBD1 (5 bases). The closer fit of TRBJ2-7 to the DNA end suggests the J call may be wrong. Germline V CDR1 and CDR2: LNHNV, YYDKDF (reference sequence). CDR3 length: 14 amino acids. The CDR3 region has the DNA TGTGCCAGCAGCAGACAGCCGAGCTTTCATGAGCAGTACTTC. This encodes CASSRQPSFHEQYF.

V and J are TRBV4-3 and TRBJ2-7; 8 bases map to TRBD2. Germline V lookup: CDR1 LGHNA, CDR2 YSLEER. CDR3 length: 15 residues. The V and J ends lost 5 bases and 1 base, in that order; junction bases with no gene match: 7. The CDR3 is CASSGITSGSYEQYF. CDR3 coding DNA: TGCGCCAGCAGCGGAATCACTAGCGGATCCTACGAGCAGTACTTC.

This clonotype was found many times. This chain joins TRBV20-1 and TRBJ2-7, with a weak D call TRBD2 (5 bases). Germline CDR1 reads DFQATT; CDR2 reads SNEGSKA (reference sequence). The CDR3 length is 13 residues. The V end lost 6 bases, the J end lost 6 bases, and 18 bases lay between the germline ends. The CDR3 bases are TGCAGTGCAACGACGGAATTGGGGAGCGAGCAGTACTTC. Its protein product is CSATTELGSEQYF.

CDR3: CATSREKRPNTEAFF. CDR3 DNA: TGTGCCACCAGCAGAGAAAAAAGGCCGAACACTGAAGCTTTCTTT. This chain joins TRBV15 and TRBJ1-1; no firm D call. Per the germline V gene, CDR1 is LNHNV and CDR2 is YYDKDF (reference sequence). This CDR3 has 15 amino acids. V lost 0 bases and J lost 1, with 9 bases in between. The whole variable domain, filled in from reference TRBV15 and TRBJ1-1, reads DAMVIQNPRYQVTQFGKPVTLSCSQTLNHNVMYWYQQKSSQAPKLLFHYYDKDFNNEADTPDNFQSRRPNTSFCFLDIRSPGLGDTAMYLCATSREKRPNTEAFFGQGTRLTVV.

This clonotype was counted ten times or more. The chain recombines TRBV7-2 with TRBJ2-5; 11 nucleotides line up with TRBD2. J was trimmed by 2 bases and V by 5 bases; bases with no gene match: 7. From germline, CDR1 is SGHTA and CDR2 FQGNSA. The CDR3 runs to 16 residues. In DNA, the CDR3 is TGTGCCAGCAGCCCAGGCGCTAGCGGGGGGCAAGAGACCCAGTACTTC. Encoded protein: CASSPGASGGQETQYF. Using reference TRBV7-2 and TRBJ2-5 for the parts outside the CDR3, the full variable domain is GAGVSQSPSNKVTEKGKDVELRCDPISGHTALYWYRQSLGQGLEFLIYFQGNSAPDKSGLPSDRFSAERTGGSVSTLTIQRTQQEDSAVYLCASSPGASGGQETQYFGPGTRLLVL.

Of note for this clonotype: Without the conserved terminal phenylalanine or tryptophan, this CDR3 likely stems from a read error. The DNA is left out, because the CDR3 cannot be placed on it with certainty; the CDR3 is given as TCRdb lists it. V is TRBV7-2 and J is TRBJ2-7; the table's TRBD2 call for D was not verified on the DNA. The germline CDR1 and CDR2 sequences are SGHTA and FQGNSA. The CDR3 spans 13 amino acids, including both terminal residues. CDR3 loop: CASSLAGWDYGYT.

In regard to this clonotype: No DNA is shown, since the ends of the CDR3 on it are uncertain; the CDR3 is the one TCRdb lists. The chain recombines TRBV9 with TRBJ1-2; the table gives TRBD1 as D, unverified against the DNA. The CDR3 extends over 13 residues, inclusive of both ends. Germline V gene sequence: CDR1 SGDLS, CDR2 YYNGEE. The CDR3 loop reads CASSVALGTHYGF.

This clonotype showed up just once. At one end, the junction sequence differs from germline, possibly due to a read error. The chain recombines TRBV7-3 with TRBJ1-2, with D unresolved. CDR3 length: 14 amino acids. Per germline, CDR1 SGHTA and CDR2 FQGTGA. CDR3 in DNA: TGTGCCAGCAGCGCAGTAGCAGAGACCCAGTGCTTCAGGTTC. Amino acid sequence: CASSAVAETQCFRF.

This chain links TRBV24-1 with TRBJ2-1, with 10 bases matching TRBD2. The CDR3 contains 17 residues. The germline V gene encodes CDR1 KGHDR and CDR2 SFDVKD. V lost 4 bases and J lost 4; bases outside the gene matches: 9. The CDR3 region has the DNA TGTGCCACCAGTGAGATAGCGGGAGGAAGACTTTACAATGAGCAGTTCTTC. Amino acids: CATSEIAGGRLYNEQFF.

The J gene is TRBJ1-2, the V gene TRBV25-1, with D unclear. Trimming left V 2 bases short and J 5 bases short, with 12 bases between. The V gene's germline CDR1 is MGHDK and CDR2 SYGVNS. This CDR3 contains 14 residues. CDR3 bases: TGTGCCAGCAGTGAAGCCACAGTTGGATATGGCTACACCTTC. Its translation: CASSEATVGYGYTF.

The genes are TRBV6-1 and TRBJ1-1; 8 bases line up with TRBD1. This CDR3 has 15 amino acids. CDR1 and CDR2 (germline): MNHNS, SASEGT. V dropped 6 bases and J dropped 4; count of bases not matched to a gene: 10. The CDR3 region has the DNA TGTGCCAGCAGGTGGGGTCTCGACAGGGGCACTGAAGCTTTCTTT. Translation: CASRWGLDRGTEAFF.

With respect to this clonotype: At one end the junction does not follow the germline gene, possibly because of a read error. The chain employs TRBV7-2 and TRBJ2-1; D not resolved. Germline V gene lookup returns CDR1 SGHTA and CDR2 FQGNSA. The length of the CDR3 is 14 residues. CDR3 nucleotides: TGTGCCAGCAGCCTAGGTTTTACCGGCGATGGGAAGCAGTTC. Protein: CASSLGFTGDGKQF.

This chain joins TRBV19 and TRBJ1-4; 9 nucleotides match TRBD1. The trim removed 5 bases at V and 5 bases at J, leaving 6 bases unmatched. This CDR3 spans 15 amino acids. The germline V gene encodes CDR1 LNHDA and CDR2 SQIVND (reference sequence). DNA of the CDR3: TGTGCCAGTAGTCTGACCGGGACAGGGAATGAAAAACTGTTTTTT. It codes for CASSLTGTGNEKLFF.

This clonotype was picked up one time. The CDR3 ends on some other residue instead of the conserved phenylalanine or tryptophan, so this is likely a read error. It is unclear where the CDR3 begins or ends on the DNA, so no DNA is shown, and the CDR3 is as TCRdb lists it. The chain uses TRBV7-2 and TRBJ1-1; TRBD1, the table's D call, lacks a check against the DNA. 13 amino acids form the CDR3, both terminal residues included. The germline gives CDR1 SGHTA, CDR2 FQGNSA. The CDR3 sequence: CASSYRQTAQYFG.

The J gene is TRBJ2-2, the V gene TRBV4-3; 7 bases are a match to TRBD1. J was trimmed by 5 bases and V by 8 bases; bases with no gene match: 2. The CDR3 is made up of 12 amino acids. Looked up from germline, CDR1 is LGHNA and CDR2 is YSLEER. The CDR3 DNA follows: TGCGCCAGCCAACAGGGGACCGGGGAGCTGTTTTTT. Translated, it gives CASQQGTGELFF.

As concerns this clonotype: At one boundary the junction diverges from the germline segment, which might be a read error. CDR3 DNA: TGTGCCAGCAGCGTAGTACAGGGTTACACTGAAGCTTTCTTT. Translating it yields CASSVVQGYTEAFF. The J gene is TRBJ1-1, the V gene TRBV5-1, with D possibly being TRBD1 (6 bases). The CDR3 contains 14 residues. Germline CDR1 and CDR2: SGHRS and YFSETQ.

The CDR3 protein is CSARARGPGHGTYEQYF. CDR3 DNA sequence: TGCAGTGCTAGAGCCAGGGGACCGGGACATGGAACCTACGAGCAGTACTTC. The chain combines TRBV20-1 with TRBJ2-7; maybe TRBD1 (6 bases). V lost 1 base and J lost 2, with 21 bases in between. Germline-derived CDR1 and CDR2 are DFQATT and SNEGSKA (reference sequence). The CDR3 runs 17 residues.

The rearrangement uses TRBV7-2 and TRBJ2-7, with no clear D. Germline CDR1 and CDR2: SGHTA and FQGNSA. Trimming left V 5 bases short and J 5 bases short, with 19 bases between. This CDR3 spans 15 amino acids. CDR3 DNA sequence: TGTGCCAGCAGCGTAGAGCCGCGCGACGCCCACGAGCAGTACTTC. Protein product: CASSVEPRDAHEQYF. The entire variable domain, with the rest obtained from reference TRBV7-2 and TRBJ2-7, is as follows: GAGVSQSPSNKVTEKGKDVELRCDPISGHTALYWYRQSLGQGLEFLIYFQGNSAPDKSGLPSDRFSAERTGGSVSTLTIQRTQQEDSAVYLCASSVEPRDAHEQYFGPGTRLTVT.

On this clonotype: A junction boundary mismatches the germline segment, possibly from a read error. This chain connects TRBV9 to TRBJ2-5; D not certain. This CDR3 has 12 amino acids. The V gene's germline CDR1 is SGDLS and CDR2 YYNGEE. CDR3 DNA: TGTGCCAGCAGTGTCGGGCAGAACGCCGAACACTTC. It codes for CASSVGQNAEHF.

This clonotype was counted once. V usage is TRBV6-1 and J usage is TRBJ2-1; TRBD2 agrees at 8 bases. The germline V gene encodes CDR1 MNHNS and CDR2 SASEGT. Trimming at V came to 6 bases and at J to 8 bases, leaving 15 bases not matched to a gene. This CDR3 is 16 amino acids long. The chain's CDR3 is CASSLNIAGNTYEQFF. CDR3 in DNA: TGTGCCAGCAGCTTGAATATAGCGGGGAACACCTATGAGCAGTTCTTC.